The next 7 T cell receptor beta chains were all read from a single sample in a study of cytomegalovirus exposure and HLA in healthy donors. The PCR contained 60 Vbeta and 13 Jbeta primers. Produced via immunoSEQ multiplex PCR; TCRdb's table is partial and in-frame only. The sample includes some 140,000 clones, around four fifths seen only once; the top ten take around 1.3%. Sequenced sample: PBMCs. These receptors were taken from a middle-aged woman in good health and CMV-seronegative.

V and J are TRBV7-8 and TRBJ1-1; D not certain. The CDR3 has 15 amino acids. Trimming took 2 bases from V and 5 from J, leaving 15 bases between them. The V gene's germline CDR1 is SGHVS and CDR2 FQNEAQ. DNA of the CDR3: TGTGCCAGCAGCTTAACCATGGACGGGATGACTGAAGCTTTCTTT. It yields the protein CASSLTMDGMTEAFF.

The rearrangement joins TRBV6-1 to TRBJ1-1; TRBD1 aligns across 7 bases. In germline, CDR1 is MNHNS, CDR2 SASEGT. This CDR3 comprises 15 residues. V was clipped by 3 bases and J by 1 base; unmatched bases: 5. The DNA of the CDR3 is TGTGCCAGCAGTGAGACCGGGACAGCGAACACTGAAGCTTTCTTT. Its translation: CASSETGTANTEAFF.

This clone was detected once. CDR3 protein: CGIISVTEAFF. The CDR3 region has the DNA TGTGGAATTATCTCGGTCACTGAAGCTTTCTTT. The rearrangement joins TRBV7-2 to TRBJ1-1; D gene unclear. Germline lookup yields CDR1 SGHTA and CDR2 FQGNSA. This CDR3 is 11 amino acids long.

V gene TRBV11-3 combines with J gene TRBJ1-5, with 8 bases lining up with TRBD1. V shed 5 bases and J 7 bases; nucleotides not matched to a gene: 7. CDR1 SGHNT and CDR2 YENEEA come from the germline V gene. This CDR3 is built from 14 residues. The CDR3 spells CASSLGQGSQPQHF. In nucleotides, the CDR3 is TGTGCCAGCAGCCTCGGACAGGGAAGCCAGCCCCAGCATTTT.

Only a few counts were recorded for this clone. V and J are TRBV6-6 and TRBJ2-7; 11 nucleotides agree with TRBD2. The germline V gene has CDR1 MNHNY and CDR2 SVGAGI (reference sequence). The V segment lost 6 bases and the J segment 2 bases; nucleotides outside the gene matches: 3. This CDR3 spans 14 amino acids. The DNA for the CDR3 is TGTGCCAGCAGGATAGCGGGGGGGCCCTACGAGCAGTACTTC. Translated: CASRIAGGPYEQYF.

This clone was picked up a small number of times. The CDR3: CASSLGGRGRNQPQHF. The CDR3 nucleotides read TGTGCCAGCAGCTTAGGGGGCAGGGGAAGAAATCAGCCCCAGCATTTT. J is TRBJ1-5 and V is TRBV7-9; D is possibly TRBD1 (6 bases). V was trimmed by 1 base and J by 4 bases, leaving 14 bases between them. CDR1 is SEHNR, CDR2 FQNEAQ, per germline (reference sequence). This CDR3 has 16 amino acids.

This clone occurred a few times. The gene calls are TRBV6-5 and TRBJ2-7; 8 nucleotides line up with TRBD1. V trimming: 5 bases; J trimming: 3 bases; junction bases outside the gene matches: 3. This CDR3 region has 13 residues. CDR1 and CDR2 from the germline V gene are MNHEY and SVGAGI. The CDR3 spells CASSRQGLYEQYF. DNA of the CDR3: TGTGCCAGCAGTCGACAGGGGCTCTACGAGCAGTACTTC.